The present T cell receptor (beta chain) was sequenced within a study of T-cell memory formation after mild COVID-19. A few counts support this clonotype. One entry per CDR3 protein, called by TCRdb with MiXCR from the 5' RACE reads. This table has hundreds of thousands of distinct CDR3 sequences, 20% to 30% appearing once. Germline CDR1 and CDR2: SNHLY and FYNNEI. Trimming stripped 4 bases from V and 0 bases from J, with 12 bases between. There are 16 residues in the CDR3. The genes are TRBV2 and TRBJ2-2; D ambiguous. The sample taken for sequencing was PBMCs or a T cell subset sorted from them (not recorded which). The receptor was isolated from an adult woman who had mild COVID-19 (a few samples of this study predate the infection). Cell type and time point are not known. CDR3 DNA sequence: TGTGCCAGCAGTGTAAAACACCTTTCGAACACCGGGGAGCTGTTTTTT. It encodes CASSVKHLSNTGELFF.